This TCR beta chain was identified in a study of T cell repertoires in cytomegalovirus infection. Study-wide context: Public TCR beta signatures provided an indication of both CMV infection and a matching HLA type. Study-level results: Cumulative public TCR beta family frequency identified CMV carriers with the relevant HLA. Across the ex vivo response, the dominant clonotypes were HLA-C-restricted CMV-specific TCR beta clonotypes.

J was trimmed by 2 bases and V by 7 bases; bases with no gene match: 1. The CDR3 consists of 13 residues. Germline lookup yields CDR1 SQVTM and CDR2 ANQGSEA. MiXCR, applied by TCRdb to the reads, yields one record per CDR3 protein. The sample gives some 700,000 distinct CDR3 sequences, about 40% of which show up once; under 3.5% is in the top ten. With respect to this clonotype: The target antigen is unknown.

The chain links TRBV29-1 to TRBJ2-1; 11 nucleotides agree with TRBD2. This TCR derives from a human donor in good health (CMV status not recorded). Some clones in this sample may be carry-over from other donors' samples. Sequencing input: PBMCs. The CDR3 sequence is CSGSGRAYNEQFF. CDR3 sequence (DNA): TGCAGCGGTAGCGGGAGGGCCTACAATGAGCAGTTCTTC.